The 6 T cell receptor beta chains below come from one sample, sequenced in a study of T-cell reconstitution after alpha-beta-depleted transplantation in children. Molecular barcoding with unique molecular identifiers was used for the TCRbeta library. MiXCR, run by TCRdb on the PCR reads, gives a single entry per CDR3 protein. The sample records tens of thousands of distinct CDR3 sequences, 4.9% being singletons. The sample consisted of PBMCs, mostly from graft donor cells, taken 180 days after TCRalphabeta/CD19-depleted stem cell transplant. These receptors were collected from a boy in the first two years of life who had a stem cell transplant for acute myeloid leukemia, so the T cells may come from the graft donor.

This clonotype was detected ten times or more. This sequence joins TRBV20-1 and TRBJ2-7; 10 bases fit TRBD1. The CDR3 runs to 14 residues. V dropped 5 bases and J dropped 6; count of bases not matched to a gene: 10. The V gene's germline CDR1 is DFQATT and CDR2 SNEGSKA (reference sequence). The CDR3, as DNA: TGCAGTGCTTCGGCCGGGACAGGGGCGTTCGAGCAGTACTTC. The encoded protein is CSASAGTGAFEQYF.

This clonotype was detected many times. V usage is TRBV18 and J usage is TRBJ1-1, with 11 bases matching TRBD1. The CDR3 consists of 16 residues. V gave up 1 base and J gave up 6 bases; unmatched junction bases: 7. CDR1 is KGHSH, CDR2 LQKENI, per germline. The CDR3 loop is CASSPLKGQGDPEAFF. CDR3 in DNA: TGTGCCAGCTCACCACTAAAGGGACAGGGGGACCCTGAAGCTTTCTTT. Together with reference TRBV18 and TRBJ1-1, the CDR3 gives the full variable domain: NAGVMQNPRHLVRRRGQEARLRCSPMKGHSHVYWYRQLPEEGLKFMVYLQKENIIDESGMPKERFSAEFPKEGPSILRIQQVVRGDSAAYFCASSPLKGQGDPEAFFGQGTRLTVV.

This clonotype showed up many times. This chain's CDR3 is CASSSDTGGENLDEQFF. The DNA of the CDR3 is TGTGCCAGCAGCTCCGACACAGGGGGCGAAAACCTGGATGAGCAGTTCTTC. V and J are TRBV5-6 and TRBJ2-1; 9 bases are shared with TRBD1. J was trimmed by 8 bases and V by 3 bases; bases with no gene match: 15. Per the germline V gene, CDR1 is SGHDT and CDR2 is YYEEEE. The CDR3 is 17 amino acids.

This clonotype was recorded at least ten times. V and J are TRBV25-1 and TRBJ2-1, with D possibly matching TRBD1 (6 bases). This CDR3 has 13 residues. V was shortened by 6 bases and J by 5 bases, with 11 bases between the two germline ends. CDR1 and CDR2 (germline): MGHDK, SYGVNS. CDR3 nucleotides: TGTGCCAGCAGAGGACAGAACCACAATGAGCAGTTCTTC. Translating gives CASRGQNHNEQFF.

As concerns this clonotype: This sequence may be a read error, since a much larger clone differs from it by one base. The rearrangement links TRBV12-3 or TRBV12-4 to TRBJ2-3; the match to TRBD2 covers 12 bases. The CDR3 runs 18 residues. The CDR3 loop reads CTSSAGTSGPGGTDTQYF. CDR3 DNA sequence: TGTACCAGCAGCGCCGGGACTAGCGGGCCGGGAGGCACAGATACGCAGTATTTT.

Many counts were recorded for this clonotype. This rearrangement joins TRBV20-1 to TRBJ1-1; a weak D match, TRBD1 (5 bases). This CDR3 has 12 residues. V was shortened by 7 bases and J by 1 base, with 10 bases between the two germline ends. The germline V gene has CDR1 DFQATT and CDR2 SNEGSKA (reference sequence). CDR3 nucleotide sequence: TGCAGTGTTTTAGGGACGAACACTGAAGCTTTCTTT. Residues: CSVLGTNTEAFF.